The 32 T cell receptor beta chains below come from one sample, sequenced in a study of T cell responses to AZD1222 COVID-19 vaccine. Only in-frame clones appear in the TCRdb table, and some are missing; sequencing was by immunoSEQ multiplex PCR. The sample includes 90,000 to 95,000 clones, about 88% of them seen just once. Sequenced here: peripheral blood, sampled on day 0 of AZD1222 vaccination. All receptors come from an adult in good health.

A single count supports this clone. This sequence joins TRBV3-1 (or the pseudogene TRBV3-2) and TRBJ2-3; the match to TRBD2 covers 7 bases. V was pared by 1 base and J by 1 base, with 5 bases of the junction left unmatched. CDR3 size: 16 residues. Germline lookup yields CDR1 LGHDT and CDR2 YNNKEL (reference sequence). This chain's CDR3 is CASSQGRGVGTDTQYF. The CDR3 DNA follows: TGTGCCAGCAGCCAAGGACGGGGGGTCGGCACAGATACGCAGTATTTT.

This chain's CDR3 is CASSLVAVYSYEQYF. The CDR3 DNA is TGTGCCAGCAGCTTAGTAGCGGTGTACTCCTACGAGCAGTACTTC. The chain has TRBV7-2 and TRBJ2-7; perhaps TRBD2 as D (6 bases). The CDR3 spans 15 residues. Trimming cost V 1 base and J 0 bases, with 10 bases left between them. Germline V lookup: CDR1 SGHTA, CDR2 FQGNSA.

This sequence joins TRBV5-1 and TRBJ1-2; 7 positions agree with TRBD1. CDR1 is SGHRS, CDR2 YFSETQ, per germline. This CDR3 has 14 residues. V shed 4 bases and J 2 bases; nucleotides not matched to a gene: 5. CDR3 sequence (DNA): TGCGCCAGCAGCCTAGGGACAGCGAACTATGGCTACACCTTC. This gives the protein CASSLGTANYGYTF.

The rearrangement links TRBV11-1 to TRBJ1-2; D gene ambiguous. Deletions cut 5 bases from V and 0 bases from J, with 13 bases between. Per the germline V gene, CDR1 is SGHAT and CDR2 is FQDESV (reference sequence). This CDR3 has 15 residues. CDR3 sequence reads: CASSPSQITNYGYTF. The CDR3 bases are TGTGCCAGCAGCCCGTCACAGATCACTAACTATGGCTACACCTTC.

This chain's CDR3 is CASSQQGPNTEAFF. Here the CDR3 DNA reads TGTGCCAGCAGCCAACAGGGGCCGAACACTGAAGCTTTCTTT. The rearrangement joins TRBV3-1 (or the pseudogene TRBV3-2) to TRBJ1-1; maybe TRBD1 (6 bases). Germline CDR1 and CDR2: LGHDT and YNNKEL (reference sequence). CDR3 length: 14 residues. V lost 2 bases and J 1 base, leaving 8 bases between the germline ends.

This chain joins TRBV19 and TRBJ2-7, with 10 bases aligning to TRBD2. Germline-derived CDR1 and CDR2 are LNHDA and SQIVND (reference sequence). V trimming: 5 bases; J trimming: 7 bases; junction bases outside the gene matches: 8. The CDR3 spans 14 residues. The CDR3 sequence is CASSASGGAREQYF. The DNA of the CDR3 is TGTGCCAGTAGTGCGAGCGGGGGGGCCAGGGAGCAGTACTTC. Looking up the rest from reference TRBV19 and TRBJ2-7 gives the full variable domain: DGGITQSPKYLFRKEGQNVTLSCEQNLNHDAMYWYRQDPGQGLRLIYYSQIVNDFQKGDIAEGYSVSREKKESFPLTVTSAQKNPTAFYLCASSASGGAREQYFGPGTRLTVT.

The CDR3 coding sequence is TGCAGTGCTAGTGTGGAGGTCTATGGCTACACCTTC. This encodes CSASVEVYGYTF. The chain couples TRBV20-1 to TRBJ1-2, with D uncertain. Germline CDR1 is DFQATT and CDR2 is SNEGSKA (reference sequence). The CDR3 runs to 12 residues. Trimming shortened V by 3 bases and J by 4 bases, and 9 bases separated the two germline ends.

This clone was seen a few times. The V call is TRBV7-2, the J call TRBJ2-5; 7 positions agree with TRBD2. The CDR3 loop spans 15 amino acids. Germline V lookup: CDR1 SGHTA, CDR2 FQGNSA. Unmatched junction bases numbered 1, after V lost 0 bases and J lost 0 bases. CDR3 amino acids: CASSLAGGYQETQYF. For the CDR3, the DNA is TGTGCCAGCAGCTTAGCGGGGGGGTACCAAGAGACCCAGTACTTC.

The chain's CDR3 is CASSLEVPGTLGTQFF. The CDR3 DNA reads TGTGCCAGCAGCTTAGAAGTTCCGGGAACACTCGGGACACAGTTCTTC. The rearrangement links TRBV7-6 to TRBJ2-1, with D perhaps matching TRBD1 (6 bases). CDR1 and CDR2 from the germline V gene are SGHVS and FNYEAQ. V lost 1 base to trimming and J lost 13 bases, with 23 bases between them. The CDR3 extends over 16 amino acids. The whole variable domain, remainder taken from reference TRBV7-6 and TRBJ2-1, is GAGVSQSPRYKVTKRGQDVALRCDPISGHVSLYWYRQALGQGPEFLTYFNYEAQQDKSGLPNDRFSAERPEGSISTLTIQRTEQRDSAMYRCASSLEVPGTLGTQFFGPGTRLTVL.

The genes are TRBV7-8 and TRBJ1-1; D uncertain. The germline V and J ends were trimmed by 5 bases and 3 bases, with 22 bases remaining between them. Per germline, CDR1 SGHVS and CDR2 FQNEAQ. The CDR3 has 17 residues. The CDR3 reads CASSPESSTVDYTEAFF. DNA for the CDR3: TGTGCCAGCAGCCCAGAGTCCTCGACGGTCGACTACACTGAAGCTTTCTTT.

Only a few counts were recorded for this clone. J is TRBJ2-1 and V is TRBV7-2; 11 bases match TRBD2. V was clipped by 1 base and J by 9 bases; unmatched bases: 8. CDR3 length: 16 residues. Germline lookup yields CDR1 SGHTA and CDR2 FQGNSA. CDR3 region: CASSLGAAGLAVEQFF. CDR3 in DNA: TGTGCCAGCAGCTTAGGTGCGGCGGGACTAGCGGTTGAGCAGTTCTTC.

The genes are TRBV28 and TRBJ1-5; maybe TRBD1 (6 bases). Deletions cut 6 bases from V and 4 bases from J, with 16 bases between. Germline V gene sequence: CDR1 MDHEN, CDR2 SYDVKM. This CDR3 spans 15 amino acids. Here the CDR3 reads CASSEGGRRNQPQHF. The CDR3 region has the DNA TGTGCCAGCAGCGAGGGGGGGCGAAGGAATCAGCCCCAGCATTTT.

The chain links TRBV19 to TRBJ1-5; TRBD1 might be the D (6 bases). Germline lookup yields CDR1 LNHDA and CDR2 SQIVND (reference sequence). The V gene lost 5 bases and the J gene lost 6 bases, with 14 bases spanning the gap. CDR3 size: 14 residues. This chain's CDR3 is CASSLQGWGQPQHF. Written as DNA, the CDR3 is TGTGCCAGTAGTCTACAGGGATGGGGTCAGCCCCAGCATTTT. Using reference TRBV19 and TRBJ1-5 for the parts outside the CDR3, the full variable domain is DGGITQSPKYLFRKEGQNVTLSCEQNLNHDAMYWYRQDPGQGLRLIYYSQIVNDFQKGDIAEGYSVSREKKESFPLTVTSAQKNPTAFYLCASSLQGWGQPQHFGDGTRLSIL.

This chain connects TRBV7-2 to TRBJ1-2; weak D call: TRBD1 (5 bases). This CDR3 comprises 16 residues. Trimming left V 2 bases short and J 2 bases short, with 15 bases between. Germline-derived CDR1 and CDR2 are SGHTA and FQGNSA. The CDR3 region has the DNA TGTGCCAGCAGCTTATCCACGGGGCTACCGAACTATGGCTACACCTTC. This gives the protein CASSLSTGLPNYGYTF.

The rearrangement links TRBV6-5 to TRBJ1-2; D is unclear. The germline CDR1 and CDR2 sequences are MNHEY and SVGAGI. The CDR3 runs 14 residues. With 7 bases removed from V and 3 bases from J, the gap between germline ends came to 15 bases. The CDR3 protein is CASTTSRFDYGYTF. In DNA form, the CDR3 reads TGTGCCAGCACCACCAGTCGGTTCGACTATGGCTACACCTTC.

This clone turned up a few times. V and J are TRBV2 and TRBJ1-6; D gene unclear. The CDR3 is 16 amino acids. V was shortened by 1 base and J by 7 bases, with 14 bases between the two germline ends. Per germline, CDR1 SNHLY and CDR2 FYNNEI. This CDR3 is CASSEEPGLRNSPLHF. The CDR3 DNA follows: TGTGCCAGCAGTGAAGAACCGGGGTTACGCAATTCACCCCTCCACTTT.

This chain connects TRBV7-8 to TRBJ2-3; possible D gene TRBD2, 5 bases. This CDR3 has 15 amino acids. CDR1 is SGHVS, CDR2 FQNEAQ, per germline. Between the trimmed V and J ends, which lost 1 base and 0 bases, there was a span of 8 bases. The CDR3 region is CASSLGLSSTDTQYF. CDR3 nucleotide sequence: TGTGCCAGCAGCTTAGGACTATCTAGCACAGATACGCAGTATTTT.

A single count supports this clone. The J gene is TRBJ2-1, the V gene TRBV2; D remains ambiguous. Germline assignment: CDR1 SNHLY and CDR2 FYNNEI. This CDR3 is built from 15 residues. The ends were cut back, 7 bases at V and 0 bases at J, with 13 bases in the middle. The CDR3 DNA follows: TGTGCCAGCAATATGGGCGGAAGCTCCTACAATGAGCAGTTCTTC. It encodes CASNMGGSSYNEQFF.

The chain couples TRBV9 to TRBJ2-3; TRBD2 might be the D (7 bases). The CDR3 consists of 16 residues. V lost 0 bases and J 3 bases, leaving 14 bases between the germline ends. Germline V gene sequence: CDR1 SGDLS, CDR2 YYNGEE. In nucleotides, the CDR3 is TGTGCCAGCAGCGTAGCTACTGGGAGGGGGACAGATACGCAGTATTTT. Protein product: CASSVATGRGTDTQYF.

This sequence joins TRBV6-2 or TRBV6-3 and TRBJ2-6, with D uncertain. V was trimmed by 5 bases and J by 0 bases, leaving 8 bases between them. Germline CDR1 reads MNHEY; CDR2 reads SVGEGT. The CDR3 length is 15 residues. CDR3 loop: CASSRASSGANVLTF. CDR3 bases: TGTGCCAGCAGTCGGGCCTCCTCTGGGGCCAACGTCCTGACTTTC.

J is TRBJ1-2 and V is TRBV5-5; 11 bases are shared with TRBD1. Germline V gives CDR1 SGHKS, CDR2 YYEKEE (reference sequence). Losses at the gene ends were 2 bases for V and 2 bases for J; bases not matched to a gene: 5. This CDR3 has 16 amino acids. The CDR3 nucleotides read TGTGCCAGCAGCTTTACTGGGACAGGGGGGAACTATGGCTACACCTTC. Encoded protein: CASSFTGTGGNYGYTF.

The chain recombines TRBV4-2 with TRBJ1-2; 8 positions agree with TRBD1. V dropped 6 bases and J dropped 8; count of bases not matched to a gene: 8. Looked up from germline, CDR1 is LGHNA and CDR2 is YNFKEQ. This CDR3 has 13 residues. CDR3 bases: TGTGCCAGCAGTCCCCCAGGGGGCGACGGCTACACCTTC. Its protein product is CASSPPGGDGYTF.

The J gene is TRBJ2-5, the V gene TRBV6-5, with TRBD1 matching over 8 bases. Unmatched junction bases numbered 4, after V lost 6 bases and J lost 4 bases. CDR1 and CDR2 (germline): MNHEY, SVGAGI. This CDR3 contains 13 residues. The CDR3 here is CASSRTGLETQYF. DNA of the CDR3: TGTGCCAGCAGCAGGACAGGGTTAGAGACCCAGTACTTC.

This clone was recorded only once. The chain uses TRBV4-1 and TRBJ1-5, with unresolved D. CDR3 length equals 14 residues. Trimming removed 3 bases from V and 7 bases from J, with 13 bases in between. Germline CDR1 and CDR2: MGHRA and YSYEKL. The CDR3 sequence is CASSQNWVDQPQHF. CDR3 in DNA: TGCGCCAGCAGCCAGAATTGGGTAGACCAGCCCCAGCATTTT.

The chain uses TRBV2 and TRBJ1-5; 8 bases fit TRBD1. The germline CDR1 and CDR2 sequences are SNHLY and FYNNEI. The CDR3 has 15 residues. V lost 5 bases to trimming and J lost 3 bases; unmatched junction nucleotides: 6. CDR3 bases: TGTGCCAGCAGTTTCAGACAGGGGAACAATCAGCCCCAGCATTTT. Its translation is CASSFRQGNNQPQHF.

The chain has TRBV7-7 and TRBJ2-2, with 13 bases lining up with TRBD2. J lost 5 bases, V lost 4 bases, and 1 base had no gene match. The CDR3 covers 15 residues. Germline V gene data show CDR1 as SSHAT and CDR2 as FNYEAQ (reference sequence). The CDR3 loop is CASSSGLAGTGELFF. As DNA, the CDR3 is TGTGCCAGCAGCTCGGGACTAGCGGGGACCGGGGAGCTGTTTTTT.

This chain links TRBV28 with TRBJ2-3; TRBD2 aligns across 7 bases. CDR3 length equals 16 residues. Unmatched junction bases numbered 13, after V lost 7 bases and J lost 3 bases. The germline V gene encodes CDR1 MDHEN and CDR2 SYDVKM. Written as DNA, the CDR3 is TGTGCCAGCACCCCAGGACTAGATCTTCTGACAGATACGCAGTATTTT. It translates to CASTPGLDLLTDTQYF. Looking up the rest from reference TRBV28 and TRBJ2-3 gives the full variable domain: DVKVTQSSRYLVKRTGEKVFLECVQDMDHENMFWYRQDPGLGLRLIYFSYDVKMKEKGDIPEGYSVSREKKERFSLILESASTNQTSMYLCASTPGLDLLTDTQYFGPGTRLTVL.

CDR3 sequence: CASSLGSGYEQYF. CDR3 sequence (DNA): TGTGCCAGCAGCTTAGGTAGCGGGTACGAGCAGTACTTC. The chain employs TRBV7-2 and TRBJ2-7; 7 bases are shared with TRBD2. This CDR3 has 13 amino acids. V dropped 1 base and J dropped 4; count of bases not matched to a gene: 1. The germline CDR1 and CDR2 sequences are SGHTA and FQGNSA.

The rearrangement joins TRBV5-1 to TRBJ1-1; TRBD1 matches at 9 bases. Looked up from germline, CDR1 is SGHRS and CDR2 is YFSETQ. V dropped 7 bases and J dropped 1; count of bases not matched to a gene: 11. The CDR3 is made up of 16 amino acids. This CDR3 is CASRWGQGRANTEAFF. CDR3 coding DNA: TGCGCCAGCCGTTGGGGACAGGGAAGGGCGAACACTGAAGCTTTCTTT.

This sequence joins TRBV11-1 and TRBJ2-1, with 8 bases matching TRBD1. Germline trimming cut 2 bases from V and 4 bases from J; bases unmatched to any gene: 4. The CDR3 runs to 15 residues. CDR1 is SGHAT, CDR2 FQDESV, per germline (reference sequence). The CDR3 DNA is TGTGCCAGCAGCTTATCCACAGGGGGATACAATGAGCAGTTCTTC. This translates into CASSLSTGGYNEQFF.

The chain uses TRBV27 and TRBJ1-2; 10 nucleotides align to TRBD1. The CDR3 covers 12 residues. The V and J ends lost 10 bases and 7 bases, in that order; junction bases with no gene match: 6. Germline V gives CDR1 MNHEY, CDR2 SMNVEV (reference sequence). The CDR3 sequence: CATLTGGSGYTF. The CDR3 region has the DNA TGTGCCACCCTGACAGGGGGCTCTGGCTACACCTTC.

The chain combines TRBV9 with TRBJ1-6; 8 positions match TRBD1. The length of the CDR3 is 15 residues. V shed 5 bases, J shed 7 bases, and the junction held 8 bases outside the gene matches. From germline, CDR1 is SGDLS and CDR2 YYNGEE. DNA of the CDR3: TGTGCCAGCAGATATGGACAGGGACAAAATTCACCCCTCCACTTT. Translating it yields CASRYGQGQNSPLHF.